This TCR beta chain was documented in a study of pediatric ulcerative colitis. Broader study findings: Two rectal clonotypes were found only in ulcerative colitis patients, all of them. Clonal expansions reduced rectal repertoire diversity in acute severe colitis. Repertoires came from total lymphocyte DNA, not specific subsets.

Per the germline V gene, CDR1 is GTSNPN and CDR2 is SVGIG (reference sequence). The ends were cut back, 2 bases at V and 2 bases at J, with 12 bases in the middle. This CDR3 has 14 residues. No immunosuppressive drugs were given to ulcerative colitis patients before diagnostic colonoscopy. TCRdb's table, derived via immunoSEQ multiplex PCR, lists solely in-frame clones and lacks some. The sample has 35,000 to 45,000 clones, less than 85% seen once. This clone was counted between two and nine times. What it recognizes is unknown. Source material: blood. The chain is built from TRBV30 and TRBJ1-1; D may be TRBD1 (6 bases). The receptor's source is a girl aged 5-17 years with moderate ulcerative colitis. The CDR3: CAWSLAGANTEAFF. The DNA for the CDR3 is TGTGCCTGGAGTTTGGCAGGGGCCAACACTGAAGCTTTCTTT.